This TCR beta chain derives from a study of beta chain features in type 1 diabetes. As regards this clone: Its antigen remains unidentified. In the same sample, other DNA sequences code for this CDR3.

The authors reverse transcribed all of the isolated RNA, so sequencing captured expressed TCRB transcripts. Using immunoSEQ multiplex PCR, the repertoire was profiled, and TCRdb retains in-frame clones only, with some absent. The sample holds 900,000 or so clones, roughly 17% seen once. One heparinised blood draw averaging approximately 100 mL was given by each donor. CD4+ naive, central memory, regulatory and stem cell-like memory subsets were isolated by sorting on CD45RO/CCR7/CD25/CD127/CD95/CD27. From germline, CDR1 is SGHNT and CDR2 YYREEE (reference sequence). V lost 4 bases and J lost 3, with 8 bases in between. CDR3 size: 12 residues. Findings and caveats of the study: For patients and controls alike, PCR might favor shorter templates to the same degree. Among patients, naive, central memory and Treg TCRB repertoires appeared more similar than among healthy donors.

This sequence originates from a woman younger than 35 in good health. This chain links TRBV5-4 with TRBJ2-7; D might be TRBD1 (5 bases). Sequences were obtained from naive CD4+ T cells from blood. DNA of the CDR3: TGTGCCAGCAGCGGAGACAGCTACGAGCAGTACTTC. Amino acids: CASSGDSYEQYF.